Listed below are T cell receptor beta chains from one sample, sequenced in a study of metastatic and nonmetastatic thyroid tumors. With MiXCR, TCRdb reprocessed the PCR reads. This sample has nearly 15,000 clones; about 20% occur once, and the top ten carry around an eighth. Sequenced material: blood. Receptors originate from a female donor with papillary thyroid cancer or a benign thyroid nodule (not recorded which). Some clones in this sample may be carry-over from other donors' samples. Each CDR3 is given with its conserved first and last residue. Fields, in order: J gene, V gene, D gene, clone size, CDR3 DNA, CDR3 protein. D genes are given only for firm matches. A clone size is listed for some rows: how often the clone was seen (once, few, many), or a class if it is expanded.

j_call: TRBJ1-1
v_call: TRBV5-4
d_call: TRBD1
clone_size: many
cdr3_nt: TGTGCCAGCAGAAAAACAGGGGACACTGAAGCTTTCTTT
cdr3_aa: CASRKTGDTEAFF

j_call: TRBJ2-1
v_call: TRBV5-1
d_call: NA
clone_size: many
cdr3_nt: TGCGCCAGCAGCTTGGATCGATTAAGCCATGAGCAGTTCTTC
cdr3_aa: CASSLDRLSHEQFF

j_call: TRBJ1-5
v_call: TRBV5-1
d_call: TRBD1
clone_size: NA
cdr3_nt: TGCGCCAGCAGCCCGGGACAGGGAATCTTTCAGCCCCAGCATTTT
cdr3_aa: CASSPGQGIFQPQHF

j_call: TRBJ1-2
v_call: TRBV7-2
d_call: NA
clone_size: NA
cdr3_nt: TGTGCCAGCAGCTTAGAGTCCCACAGAAGCTATGGCTACACCTTC
cdr3_aa: CASSLESHRSYGYTF

j_call: TRBJ2-3
v_call: TRBV5-1
d_call: NA
clone_size: NA
cdr3_nt: TGCGCCAGCAGCTTGGGGGATACGCAGTATTTT
cdr3_aa: CASSLGDTQYF

j_call: TRBJ2-1
v_call: TRBV10-3
d_call: TRBD2
clone_size: medium-sized
cdr3_nt: TGTGCCATCAGAAGAGCGGGAGGGCCTGGTAATGAGCAGTTCTTC
cdr3_aa: CAIRRAGGPGNEQFF

j_call: TRBJ2-1
v_call: TRBV6-5
d_call: TRBD2
clone_size: medium-sized
cdr3_nt: TGTGCCAGCAGTTACGCGGGAGATCGGCTCAATGAGCAGTTCTTC
cdr3_aa: CASSYAGDRLNEQFF

j_call: TRBJ2-1
v_call: TRBV5-1
d_call: NA
clone_size: medium-sized
cdr3_nt: TGCGCCAGCAGCCTAGGGCCGGGGGATTATGAGCAGTTCTTC
cdr3_aa: CASSLGPGDYEQFF

j_call: TRBJ2-3
v_call: TRBV6-2/TRBV6-3
d_call: NA
clone_size: NA
cdr3_nt: TGTGCCAGCAGTTTCCCATTGATGGAAGAGGCTAGCACAAATACGCAGTATTTT
cdr3_aa: CASSFPLMEEASTNTQYF

j_call: TRBJ1-2
v_call: TRBV6-1
d_call: NA
clone_size: medium-sized
cdr3_nt: TGTGCCAGCACCCTTAGACAGACTCATTATGGCTACACCTTC
cdr3_aa: CASTLRQTHYGYTF

j_call: TRBJ2-1
v_call: TRBV4-3
d_call: TRBD2
clone_size: many
cdr3_nt: TGCGCCAGCAGCCTTCGGCTAGCGGGGTCCTACAATGAGCAGTTCTTC
cdr3_aa: CASSLRLAGSYNEQFF

j_call: TRBJ2-5
v_call: TRBV11-3
d_call: TRBD1
clone_size: many
cdr3_nt: TGTGCCAGCAGCTTAGGGACAGGAGAGACCCAGTACTTC
cdr3_aa: CASSLGTGETQYF

j_call: TRBJ1-6
v_call: TRBV20-1
d_call: TRBD1
clone_size: medium-sized
cdr3_nt: TGCAGTGCTAGAGCGGCGATACAGGGGCTAAATTCACCCCTCCACTTT
cdr3_aa: CSARAAIQGLNSPLHF

j_call: TRBJ1-5
v_call: TRBV20-1
d_call: NA
clone_size: NA
cdr3_nt: TGCAGTGATAACAGGGAGGTGGGTCAGCCCCAGCATTTT
cdr3_aa: CSDNREVGQPQHF

j_call: TRBJ2-5
v_call: TRBV20-1
d_call: NA
clone_size: many
cdr3_nt: TGCAGTGCTAGAGACCTCCTGGACTCAAACCAAGAGACCCAGTACTTC
cdr3_aa: CSARDLLDSNQETQYF

j_call: TRBJ2-5
v_call: TRBV5-1
d_call: NA
clone_size: many
cdr3_nt: TGCGCCAGCAGCCCGGTGGGGGAGTCGGAGACCCAGTACTTC
cdr3_aa: CASSPVGESETQYF

j_call: TRBJ1-6
v_call: TRBV20-1
d_call: NA
clone_size: NA
cdr3_nt: TGCAGTGCTGAGGGACGGCCGAATTCACCCCTCCACTTT
cdr3_aa: CSAEGRPNSPLHF

j_call: TRBJ2-3
v_call: TRBV24-1
d_call: NA
clone_size: many
cdr3_nt: TGTGCCACCAGTGAAGGGACTGCCAGAGATACGCAGTATTTT
cdr3_aa: CATSEGTARDTQYF

j_call: TRBJ2-2
v_call: TRBV7-3
d_call: TRBD1
clone_size: NA
cdr3_nt: TGTGCCACCGGACAGGGGTCGAACACCGGGGAGCTGTTTTTT
cdr3_aa: CATGQGSNTGELFF

j_call: TRBJ2-3
v_call: TRBV6-2/TRBV6-3
d_call: NA
clone_size: many
cdr3_nt: TGTGCCAGCAGAACGGGTACGCAGTATTTT
cdr3_aa: CASRTGTQYF

j_call: TRBJ2-7
v_call: TRBV27
d_call: TRBD2
clone_size: few
cdr3_nt: TGTGCCAGCAGTTTCGGGACTAGCGGCTACGAGCAGTACTTC
cdr3_aa: CASSFGTSGYEQYF

j_call: TRBJ2-1
v_call: TRBV27
d_call: NA
clone_size: NA
cdr3_nt: TGTGCCAGCAGTTTACATCGACTGGAGGTGAGCTCCTACAATGAGCAGTTCTTC
cdr3_aa: CASSLHRLEVSSYNEQFF

j_call: TRBJ2-2
v_call: TRBV11-2
d_call: TRBD2
clone_size: many
cdr3_nt: TGTGCCAGCACACTTACTAGCGTATTATTCCCCGGGGAGCTGTTTTTT
cdr3_aa: CASTLTSVLFPGELFF

j_call: TRBJ1-1
v_call: TRBV20-1
d_call: NA
clone_size: medium-sized
cdr3_nt: TGCAGTGTCACAGAATGGAGGGCGGGGAACACTGAAGCTTTCTTT
cdr3_aa: CSVTEWRAGNTEAFF

j_call: TRBJ1-2
v_call: TRBV30
d_call: NA
clone_size: NA
cdr3_nt: TGTGCCTGGAGTGCGAGAGGGAATGGCTACACCTTC
cdr3_aa: CAWSARGNGYTF

j_call: TRBJ1-1
v_call: TRBV6-1
d_call: NA
clone_size: many
cdr3_nt: TGTGCCAGCAGGCCCCCCGGGGGCGTGACTGAAGCTTTCTTT
cdr3_aa: CASRPPGGVTEAFF

j_call: TRBJ1-4
v_call: TRBV5-4
d_call: NA
clone_size: NA
cdr3_nt: TGTGCCAGCAGCTTGTGGGGGTCTGGTAATGAAAAACTGTTTTTT
cdr3_aa: CASSLWGSGNEKLFF

j_call: TRBJ2-5
v_call: TRBV6-1
d_call: NA
clone_size: many
cdr3_nt: TGTGCCAGCACCTTTGGGGAGACCCAGTACTTC
cdr3_aa: CASTFGETQYF

j_call: TRBJ2-1
v_call: TRBV19
d_call: TRBD2
clone_size: medium-sized
cdr3_nt: TGTGCCACCGAAAGCTTGGGTAGCGGGAATGAGCAGTTCTTC
cdr3_aa: CATESLGSGNEQFF

j_call: TRBJ2-1
v_call: TRBV12-3/TRBV12-4
d_call: TRBD2
clone_size: medium-sized
cdr3_nt: TGTGCCAGCAGTTTAAGACTAGCGGGAGACCGAGAGCAGTTCTTC
cdr3_aa: CASSLRLAGDREQFF

j_call: TRBJ2-2
v_call: TRBV5-1
d_call: TRBD1
clone_size: once
cdr3_nt: TGCGCCAGCAGTCGTTCGATCACAGGGGGGACGAACACCGGGGAGCTGTTTTTT
cdr3_aa: CASSRSITGGTNTGELFF

j_call: TRBJ2-3
v_call: TRBV10-2
d_call: TRBD2
clone_size: many
cdr3_nt: TGCGCCAGCAGTGAGATTAGCGGGAGTGATACGCAGTATTTT
cdr3_aa: CASSEISGSDTQYF

j_call: TRBJ2-3
v_call: TRBV11-3
d_call: NA
clone_size: NA
cdr3_nt: TGTGCCAGCAGCTCCTCCCCTAGGTCAGATACGCAGTATTTT
cdr3_aa: CASSSSPRSDTQYF

j_call: TRBJ1-6
v_call: TRBV6-4
d_call: NA
clone_size: NA
cdr3_nt: TGTGCCAGCAGTGACGGTACAGGACTTAATTCACCCCTCCACTTT
cdr3_aa: CASSDGTGLNSPLHF

j_call: TRBJ1-1
v_call: TRBV7-9
d_call: NA
clone_size: few
cdr3_nt: TGTGCCAGCAGCTCGGACAGCCTTGAAGCTTTCTTT
cdr3_aa: CASSSDSLEAFF

j_call: TRBJ2-7
v_call: TRBV28
d_call: TRBD2
clone_size: medium-sized
cdr3_nt: TGTGCCAGCAGTTCCAGCGGGAGCTCAGCCTACGAGCAGTACTTC
cdr3_aa: CASSSSGSSAYEQYF

j_call: TRBJ2-7
v_call: TRBV3-1
d_call: NA
clone_size: NA
cdr3_nt: TGTGCCAGCAGTCAAGAAGCGGTAGGAGTCCACGAGCAGTACTTC
cdr3_aa: CASSQEAVGVHEQYF

j_call: TRBJ2-3
v_call: TRBV6-4
d_call: NA
clone_size: many
cdr3_nt: TGTGCCAGCAGTGACTCCTGGAGGGCAGATACGCAGTATTTT
cdr3_aa: CASSDSWRADTQYF

j_call: TRBJ2-2
v_call: TRBV6-1
d_call: NA
clone_size: medium-sized
cdr3_nt: TGTGCCAGCAGTGAACGGCCAGACGGTGGGGAGCTGTTTTTT
cdr3_aa: CASSERPDGGELFF

j_call: TRBJ2-3
v_call: TRBV11-1
d_call: NA
clone_size: many
cdr3_nt: TGTGCCAGCAGCTTCTACTCTAGCCGACCAGCAGATACGCAGTATTTT
cdr3_aa: CASSFYSSRPADTQYF

j_call: TRBJ2-3
v_call: TRBV19
d_call: NA
clone_size: many
cdr3_nt: TGTGCCAGTAGTATTCGGTCCCTGGCGGTTAGCACAGATACGCAGTATTTT
cdr3_aa: CASSIRSLAVSTDTQYF

j_call: TRBJ2-2
v_call: TRBV4-1
d_call: TRBD2
clone_size: many
cdr3_nt: TGCGCCAGCAGCCAAATTCCAGCGGGATCGGCCGGGGAGCTGTTTTTT
cdr3_aa: CASSQIPAGSAGELFF

j_call: TRBJ1-6
v_call: TRBV6-1
d_call: TRBD1
clone_size: few
cdr3_nt: TGTGCCAGCACAGGACAGGGGGCTCAGTCACCCCTCCACTTT
cdr3_aa: CASTGQGAQSPLHF

j_call: TRBJ2-7
v_call: TRBV7-2
d_call: NA
clone_size: NA
cdr3_nt: TGTGCCAGCAGCTTATTTCGCAGCGAGCAGTACTTC
cdr3_aa: CASSLFRSEQYF

j_call: TRBJ2-7
v_call: TRBV12-3/TRBV12-4
d_call: TRBD2
clone_size: NA
cdr3_nt: TGTGCCAGTAGGAAACAGACTAGCGGGAACTCGGGGCAGTACTTC
cdr3_aa: CASRKQTSGNSGQYF

j_call: TRBJ2-3
v_call: TRBV6-4
d_call: NA
clone_size: few
cdr3_nt: TGTGCCAGCAGCCCCGGGGCGGAAGATACGCAGTATTTT
cdr3_aa: CASSPGAEDTQYF

j_call: TRBJ1-5
v_call: TRBV12-3/TRBV12-4
d_call: TRBD1
clone_size: medium-sized
cdr3_nt: TGTGCCAGCAGTTTAAGGACAGGTGGGAATCAGCCCCAGCATTTT
cdr3_aa: CASSLRTGGNQPQHF

j_call: TRBJ2-6
v_call: TRBV12-3/TRBV12-4
d_call: TRBD1
clone_size: medium-sized
cdr3_nt: TGTGCCAGCAGTTTAGGGACAGGGGGGATCAACGTCCTGACTTTC
cdr3_aa: CASSLGTGGINVLTF

j_call: TRBJ2-3
v_call: TRBV12-3/TRBV12-4
d_call: TRBD2
clone_size: medium-sized
cdr3_nt: TGTGCCAGCAGTTCGGGGGGTAACACAGATACGCAGTATTTT
cdr3_aa: CASSSGGNTDTQYF

j_call: TRBJ1-3
v_call: TRBV11-2
d_call: NA
clone_size: NA
cdr3_nt: TGTGCCAGCAGCTCAACACTCAGGGTGTCTGGAAACACCATATATTTT
cdr3_aa: CASSSTLRVSGNTIYF

j_call: TRBJ1-2
v_call: TRBV19
d_call: NA
clone_size: NA
cdr3_nt: TGTGCCAGTAGTAGCGGACCAAATATTAGAGGTGGCTACACCTTC
cdr3_aa: CASSSGPNIRGGYTF

j_call: TRBJ2-7
v_call: TRBV5-1
d_call: TRBD2
clone_size: NA
cdr3_nt: TGCGCCAGCAGCTTGGGGGGACTAGCCTTATACGAGCAGTACTTC
cdr3_aa: CASSLGGLALYEQYF

j_call: TRBJ1-2
v_call: TRBV5-1
d_call: NA
clone_size: medium-sized
cdr3_nt: TGCGCCAGCAGCACAGAACCCGGACAGAGAGCTTCATATGGCTACACCTTC
cdr3_aa: CASSTEPGQRASYGYTF

j_call: TRBJ2-7
v_call: TRBV5-4
d_call: TRBD2
clone_size: many
cdr3_nt: TGTGCCAGCAGCTTGATGGCTAGCGGGGGGGGTTACGAGCAGTACTTC
cdr3_aa: CASSLMASGGGYEQYF

j_call: TRBJ2-7
v_call: TRBV6-1
d_call: TRBD2
clone_size: few
cdr3_nt: TGTGCCAGCAGTGAGGGGACTAGCCTGGCTTACGAGCAGTACTTC
cdr3_aa: CASSEGTSLAYEQYF

j_call: TRBJ2-1
v_call: TRBV29-1
d_call: TRBD1
clone_size: many
cdr3_nt: TGCAGCGTGACAGGGTACAATGAGCAGTTCTTC
cdr3_aa: CSVTGYNEQFF

j_call: TRBJ2-1
v_call: TRBV20-1
d_call: TRBD2
clone_size: medium-sized
cdr3_nt: TGCAGTGCCGAGAAGCGGGAGGGGTTGAATGAGCAGTTCTTC
cdr3_aa: CSAEKREGLNEQFF

j_call: TRBJ2-3
v_call: TRBV19
d_call: NA
clone_size: many
cdr3_nt: TGTGCCAGTAGTACCTTATTTCGTGGCGGAGGCACAGATACGCAGTATTTT
cdr3_aa: CASSTLFRGGGTDTQYF

j_call: TRBJ2-7
v_call: TRBV5-6
d_call: NA
clone_size: many
cdr3_nt: TGTGCCAGCAGCTCGGAGGGCCGGTGGGACGAGCAGTACTTC
cdr3_aa: CASSSEGRWDEQYF